Listed below are T cell receptor beta chains from one sample, sequenced in a study of CD4 T cells in relation to SARS-CoV-2 and coronaviruses. Libraries were prepared by immunoSEQ multiplex PCR; TCRdb keeps only in-frame clonotypes and omits some of them. Here the sample spans some 60,000 clones, 92% being singletons. The specimen was naive CD4+ T cells from PBMCs. These receptors were taken from an adult with COVID-19. Each CDR3 is given with its conserved first and last residue. The order of the fields is clone size, D gene, V gene, J gene, CDR3 protein, CDR3 DNA. D genes are given only for firm matches. Where a row states a size, it is once, few, many or the class of an expanded clone; other rows omit it.

-,-,TRBV10-3,TRBJ2-1,CAISESVGNYNEQFF,TGTGCCATCAGTGAGTCGGTCGGGAACTACAATGAGCAGTTCTTC
-,-,TRBV7-3,TRBJ2-5,CASSPNGGQTQYF,TGTGCCAGCAGCCCGAACGGGGGGCAGACCCAGTACTTC
-,-,TRBV2,TRBJ2-6,CASSAGSSSSGANVLTF,TGTGCCAGCAGTGCTGGGTCTAGTTCTTCTGGGGCCAACGTCCTGACTTTC
-,-,TRBV10-3,TRBJ2-2,CAISEAPTGNTGELFF,TGTGCCATCAGTGAGGCCCCGACAGGGAACACCGGGGAGCTGTTTTTT
-,-,TRBV7-2,TRBJ1-5,CASSRWEMESNQPQHF,TGTGCCAGCAGCCGCTGGGAGATGGAGAGCAATCAGCCCCAGCATTTT
-,TRBD1,TRBV6-6,TRBJ2-1,CASSTMDRATYNEQFF,TGTGCCAGCAGTACTATGGACAGGGCGACCTACAATGAGCAGTTCTTC
few,-,TRBV5-4,TRBJ2-5,CASSVEGPRETQYF,TGTGCCAGCAGCGTGGAGGGACCGCGGGAGACCCAGTACTTC
-,-,TRBV3-1/TRBV3-2,TRBJ1-1,CASSQGAEAFF,TGTGCCAGCAGCCAGGGGGCTGAAGCTTTCTTT
-,-,TRBV7-9,TRBJ2-7,CASSLPLADEQYF,TGTGCCAGCAGCTTACCCCTAGCCGACGAGCAGTACTTC
once,TRBD1,TRBV6-5,TRBJ1-2,CASNPGTANYGYTF,TGTGCCAGCAACCCTGGGACAGCAAACTATGGCTACACCTTC
-,-,TRBV5-6,TRBJ1-6,CASSSGFRVNSPLHF,TGTGCCAGCAGCTCCGGATTCAGGGTGAATTCACCCCTCCACTTT
-,TRBD1,TRBV7-9,TRBJ2-5,CASSLVTGGETQYF,TGTGCCAGCAGCTTAGTAACAGGGGGAGAGACCCAGTACTTC
-,TRBD2,TRBV7-2,TRBJ2-4,CASKTSSGERSGNIQYF,TGTGCCAGCAAAACTTCTAGCGGAGAAAGGTCCGGAAACATTCAGTACTTC
-,TRBD1,TRBV6-6,TRBJ2-7,CASSSPDRGSIEQYF,TGTGCCAGCAGTTCACCGGACAGGGGGTCTATCGAGCAGTACTTC
once,TRBD2,TRBV6-2/TRBV6-3,TRBJ2-1,CASSLRLAGLAYNEQFF,TGTGCCAGCAGCCTCCGACTAGCGGGACTAGCCTACAATGAGCAGTTCTTC
-,-,TRBV6-5,TRBJ2-7,CASTSLDEQYF,TGTGCCAGCACTAGCCTAGACGAGCAGTACTTC
-,-,TRBV27,TRBJ1-5,CASSLSWGRQPQHF,TGTGCCAGCAGTTTATCTTGGGGGAGGCAGCCCCAGCATTTT
-,-,TRBV7-9,TRBJ1-4,CASSSRRALNGATNEKLFF,TGTGCCAGCAGCTCCCGCCGGGCCCTAAACGGAGCAACTAATGAAAAACTGTTTTTT
-,-,TRBV7-2,TRBJ1-2,CASSPGRVNYGYTF,TGTGCCAGCAGCCCTGGACGGGTTAACTATGGCTACACCTTC
-,TRBD1,TRBV7-2,TRBJ1-5,CASSSTRRDRAHF,TGTGCCAGCAGCTCGACCCGCCGGGACAGGGCGCATTTT
-,-,TRBV30,TRBJ2-3,CAWSPGRDTQYF,TGTGCCTGGAGCCCCGGACGGGATACGCAGTATTTT
-,-,TRBV5-1,TRBJ2-7,CASSFYQNREQYF,TGCGCCAGCAGCTTTTATCAGAATAGGGAGCAGTACTTC
-,-,TRBV28,TRBJ2-7,CASSGNKPLISYEQYF,TGTGCCAGCAGCGGAAACAAGCCCCTTATATCCTACGAGCAGTACTTC
-,-,TRBV4-3,TRBJ1-4,CASSQGDTDEKLFF,TGCGCCAGCAGCCAAGGGGACACGGATGAAAAACTGTTTTTT
few,TRBD1,TRBV11-2,TRBJ2-6,CASSPGTGRPGANVLTF,TGTGCCAGCAGCCCAGGGACAGGGAGACCCGGGGCCAACGTCCTGACTTTC
-,-,TRBV2,TRBJ2-7,CASSEFGLIKSYEQYF,TGTGCCAGCAGTGAATTTGGCTTGATTAAGTCCTACGAGCAGTACTTC
-,-,TRBV5-1,TRBJ1-1,CASSLGQGFIPEAFF,TGCGCCAGCAGCCTGGGGCAGGGATTCATTCCTGAAGCTTTCTTT
few,-,TRBV10-3,TRBJ2-2,CAISAPPGSQTQNTGELFF,TGTGCCATCAGTGCCCCACCTGGGTCCCAGACCCAGAACACCGGGGAGCTGTTTTTT
-,-,TRBV5-1,TRBJ2-1,CASSLPQGFNEQFF,TGCGCCAGCAGCTTACCGCAGGGTTTCAATGAGCAGTTCTTC
-,-,TRBV6-6,TRBJ2-1,CASSLGPAYNEQFF,TGTGCCAGCAGCCTCGGACCAGCCTACAATGAGCAGTTCTTC
-,-,TRBV18,TRBJ2-3,CASSPAGTSTDTQYF,TGTGCCAGCTCACCAGCTGGGACCTCCACAGATACGCAGTATTTT
-,TRBD2,TRBV7-8,TRBJ2-4,CASSFSGGRNIQYF,TGTGCCAGCAGCTTTTCGGGCGGGAGGAACATTCAGTACTTC
-,-,TRBV29-1,TRBJ2-3,CSVEPPEGGTDTQYF,TGCAGCGTTGAGCCCCCGGAGGGAGGCACAGATACGCAGTATTTT
-,-,TRBV5-5,TRBJ1-3,CASSLQGLGNTIYF,TGTGCCAGCAGCTTGCAGGGACTCGGGAACACCATATATTTT
once,-,TRBV3-1/TRBV3-2,TRBJ2-5,CASSLTASRETQYF,TGTGCCAGCAGCCTGACAGCTTCGAGGGAGACCCAGTACTTC
-,-,TRBV5-1,TRBJ2-5,CASSLGHSVQETQYF,TGCGCCAGCAGCTTGGGACACTCGGTACAAGAGACCCAGTACTTC
-,-,TRBV7-2,TRBJ2-5,CASSSLRDSEETQYF,TGTGCCAGCAGCTCCTTAAGGGACTCAGAAGAGACCCAGTACTTC
-,-,TRBV6-4,TRBJ1-5,CASSDHGPASNQPQHF,TGTGCCAGCAGTGACCATGGGCCAGCTAGCAATCAGCCCCAGCATTTT
-,-,TRBV28,TRBJ2-7,CASSLWGATYEQYF,TGTGCCAGCAGTTTATGGGGGGCCACCTACGAGCAGTACTTC
-,-,TRBV19,TRBJ2-2,CASIEGGTGELFF,TGTGCCAGTATAGAGGGCGGCACCGGGGAGCTGTTTTTT
-,TRBD2,TRBV5-1,TRBJ2-3,CASSWGGDGTDTQYF,TGCGCCAGCAGCTGGGGGGGGGACGGCACAGATACGCAGTATTTT
-,-,TRBV7-9,TRBJ2-1,CASSLVLALRDEQFF,TGTGCCAGCAGCTTAGTCCTAGCTCTTCGGGATGAGCAGTTCTTC
-,TRBD1,TRBV6-6,TRBJ1-5,CASSMTGGGQPQHF,TGTGCCAGCAGCATGACAGGGGGCGGACAGCCCCAGCATTTT
-,TRBD2,TRBV5-1,TRBJ2-3,CASSYRTSGSGDTQYF,TGCGCCAGCAGCTACCGGACTAGCGGGAGTGGAGATACGCAGTATTTT
-,-,TRBV6-6,TRBJ2-7,CASSYRNSYEQYF,TGTGCCAGCAGTTACCGCAACTCCTACGAGCAGTACTTC
-,TRBD2,TRBV11-1,TRBJ2-7,CASSNGGLAGGEQYF,TGTGCCAGCAGCAACGGAGGACTAGCGGGTGGCGAGCAGTACTTC
-,-,TRBV30,TRBJ2-7,CAWSSGSYEQYF,TGTGCCTGGAGCTCGGGTTCCTACGAGCAGTACTTC
-,-,TRBV18,TRBJ2-3,CASSPGLTSTDTQYF,TGTGCCAGCTCACCCGGACTGACTAGCACAGATACGCAGTATTTT
-,-,TRBV15,TRBJ1-1,CATSRGRRGETEAFF,TGTGCCACCAGCAGAGGACGGAGAGGTGAGACTGAAGCTTTCTTT
-,-,TRBV18,TRBJ2-7,CASSPSVPGSYEQYF,TGTGCCAGCTCACCCTCGGTCCCGGGCTCCTACGAGCAGTACTTC
once,-,TRBV2,TRBJ2-6,CASSVVSVGANVLTF,TGTGCCAGCAGTGTTGTCTCGGTTGGGGCCAACGTCCTGACTTTC
-,-,TRBV12-3/TRBV12-4,TRBJ2-3,CASSPTTDTQYF,TGTGCCAGCAGTCCGACAACAGATACGCAGTATTTT
-,-,TRBV5-1,TRBJ2-5,CASSLSFLSGTQYF,TGCGCCAGCAGCTTATCTTTTCTGTCGGGGACCCAGTACTTC
-,TRBD1,TRBV6-6,TRBJ1-6,CASSHHGARDRSSYNSPLHF,TGTGCCAGCAGCCACCACGGGGCAAGGGACAGAAGCTCCTATAATTCACCCCTCCACTTT
-,TRBD1,TRBV7-3,TRBJ2-2,CASSLFPTDRADLNTGELFF,TGTGCCAGCAGCTTATTTCCTACTGACAGGGCGGACCTGAACACCGGGGAGCTGTTTTTT
-,-,TRBV27,TRBJ2-7,CASKPDRRVYEQYF,TGTGCCAGCAAACCGGACAGAAGAGTCTACGAGCAGTACTTC